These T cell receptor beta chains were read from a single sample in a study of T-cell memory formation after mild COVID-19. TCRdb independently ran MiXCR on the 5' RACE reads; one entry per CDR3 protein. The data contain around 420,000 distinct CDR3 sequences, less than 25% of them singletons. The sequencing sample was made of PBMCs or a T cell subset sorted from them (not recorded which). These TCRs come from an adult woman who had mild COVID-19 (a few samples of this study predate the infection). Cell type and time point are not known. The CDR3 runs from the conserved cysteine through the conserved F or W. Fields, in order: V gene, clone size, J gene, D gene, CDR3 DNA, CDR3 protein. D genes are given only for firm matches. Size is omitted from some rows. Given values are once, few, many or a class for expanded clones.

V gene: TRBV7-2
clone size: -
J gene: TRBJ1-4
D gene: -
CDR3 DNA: TGTGCCAGCAGCTTTGACAGTACTAATGAAAAACTGTTTTTT
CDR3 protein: CASSFDSTNEKLFF

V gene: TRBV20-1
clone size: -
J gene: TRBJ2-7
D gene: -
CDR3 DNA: TGCAGTGCTAGAGATCCCGGGGACCATACCGGATACGAGCAGTACTTC
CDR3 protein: CSARDPGDHTGYEQYF

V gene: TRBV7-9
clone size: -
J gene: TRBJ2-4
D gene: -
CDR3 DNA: TGTGCCAGCAGCTTTGGACAGGCCAAAAACATTCAGTACTTC
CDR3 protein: CASSFGQAKNIQYF

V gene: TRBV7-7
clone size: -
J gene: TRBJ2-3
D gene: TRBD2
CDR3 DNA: TGTGCTAGCAGCTATGGACTAGCGGGAGGAGCAGATACGCAGTATTTT
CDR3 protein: CASSYGLAGGADTQYF

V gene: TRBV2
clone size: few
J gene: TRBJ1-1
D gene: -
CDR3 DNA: TGTGCCAGCAGGGGAGGAGGCATAGCTTTCTTT
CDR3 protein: CASRGGGIAFF

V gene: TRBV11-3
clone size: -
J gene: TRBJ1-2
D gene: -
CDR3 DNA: TGTGCCAGCAGCCCCGGATATAACTATGGCTACACCTTC
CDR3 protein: CASSPGYNYGYTF

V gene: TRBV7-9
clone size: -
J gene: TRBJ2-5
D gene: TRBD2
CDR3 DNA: TGTGCCAGCAGCTTAGCCGCCGTAGCGGGAGCGTCAGAGACCCAGTACTTC
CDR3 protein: CASSLAAVAGASETQYF

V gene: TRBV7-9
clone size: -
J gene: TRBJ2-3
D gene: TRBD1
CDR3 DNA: TGTGCCAGCAGCCTGGGGACAGACAGCACAGATACGCAGTATTTT
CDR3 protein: CASSLGTDSTDTQYF

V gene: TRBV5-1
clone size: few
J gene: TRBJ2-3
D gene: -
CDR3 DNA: TGCGCCAGCAGCCAACGAGGAGCAGCCACAGATACGCAGTATTTT
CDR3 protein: CASSQRGAATDTQYF

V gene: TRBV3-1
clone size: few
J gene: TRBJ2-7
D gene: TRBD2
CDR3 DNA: TGTGCCAGCAGCCAAGGCGGGGGGGGCCTCTACGAGCAGTACTTC
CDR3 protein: CASSQGGGGLYEQYF

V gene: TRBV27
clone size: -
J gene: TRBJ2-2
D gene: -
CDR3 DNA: TGTGCCAGCAGACCTACGGGGGTTGGCGGGGAGCTGTTTTTT
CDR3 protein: CASRPTGVGGELFF

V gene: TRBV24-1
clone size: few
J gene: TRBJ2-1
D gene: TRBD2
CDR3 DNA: TGTGCCACCAGTGGTTGGCCTAGCGGGAGCTCCTACAATGAGCAGTTCTTC
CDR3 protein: CATSGWPSGSSYNEQFF

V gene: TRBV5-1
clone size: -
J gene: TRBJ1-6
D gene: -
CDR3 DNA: TGCGCCAGCAGCTCCACCGACTCCTATAATTCACCCCTCCACTTT
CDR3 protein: CASSSTDSYNSPLHF

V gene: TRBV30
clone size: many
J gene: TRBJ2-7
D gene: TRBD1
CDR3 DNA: TGTGCCTGGAGCGCCGGGACAGTGGGTACCTACGAGCAGTACTTC
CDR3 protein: CAWSAGTVGTYEQYF

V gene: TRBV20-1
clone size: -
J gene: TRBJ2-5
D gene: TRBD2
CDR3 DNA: TGCAGTGCACCGGGCGGGAGCGCCGAAGAGACCCAGTACTTC
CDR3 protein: CSAPGGSAEETQYF